This record concerns one TCR beta chain sequence. What it binds is not known. Stated treatment: 15 to 20 received Ad26.COV2.S at low or high dose, single or two shots; several received placebo; per-sample allocation not given. Sampling was performed 63 days after the first vaccine or placebo injection. An 18-55-year-old adult in Boston served as donor. This record belongs to a study of Ad26.COV2.S vaccination and SARS-CoV-2 variants. Study at large: In the study, Ad26.COV2.S was injected intramuscularly once, or twice 56 days apart.

CDR1 and CDR2 (germline): SGHNT, YENEEA. The CDR3 totals 13 residues. Losses at the gene ends were 3 bases for V and 4 bases for J; bases not matched to a gene: 2. The method was immunoSEQ multiplex PCR; TCRdb's version includes in-frame clones alone and lacks a portion of them. The sample has 250,000 to 300,000 clones, around 87% seen once. Points from the study as a whole: The TCR-based breadth and depth measures might underestimate overall T cell responses. Substantial breadth was reported for post-vaccination spike-specific CD8+ and CD4+ T cells.

V gene TRBV11-3 combines with J gene TRBJ1-1; 7 bases are a match to TRBD1. Sample: peripheral blood, taken in a trial of Ad26.COV2.S vaccine versus placebo. The clonotype comes from a person between 18 and 60 years old who received the Ad26.COV2.S COVID-19 vaccine or a placebo. The CDR3 DNA is TGTGCCAGCAGCTTCCAGGGGGGCACTGAAGCTTTCTTT. This encodes CASSFQGGTEAFF.